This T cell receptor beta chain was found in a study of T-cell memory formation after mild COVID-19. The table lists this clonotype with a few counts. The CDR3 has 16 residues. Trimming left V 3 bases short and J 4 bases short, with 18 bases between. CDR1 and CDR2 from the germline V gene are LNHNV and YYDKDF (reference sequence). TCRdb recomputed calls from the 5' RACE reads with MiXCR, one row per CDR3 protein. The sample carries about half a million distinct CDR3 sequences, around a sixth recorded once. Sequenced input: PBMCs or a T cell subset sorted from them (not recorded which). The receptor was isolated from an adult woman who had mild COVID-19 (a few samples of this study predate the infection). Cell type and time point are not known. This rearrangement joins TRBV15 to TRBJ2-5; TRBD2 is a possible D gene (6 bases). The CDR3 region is CATSSGQTRSRETQYF. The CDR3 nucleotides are TGTGCCACCAGCAGCGGTCAGACTAGGTCTCGAGAGACCCAGTACTTC.